These 24 T cell receptor beta chains were sequenced from one sample in a study of a mutant IDH1 vaccine in newly diagnosed glioma. Profiling relied on immunoSEQ multiplex PCR, and the TCRdb table lists in-frame clones only, not all of them. The sample lists about 52,000 clones; roughly nine tenths were seen once. The antigens for these receptors are not known. Time point in this sample: week 11, during vaccination. Every vaccine dose comprised 300 ug of mutant IDH1 20-mer peptide plus topical imiquimod. Sequenced material: PBMCs, taken from a glioma patient whose treatment included an IDH1 peptide vaccine. These receptors all come from a man aged 45-65 years with glioma.

This clone was recorded only once. The chain joins TRBV12-5 to TRBJ1-1; no reliable D call. This CDR3 comprises 19 residues. Germline lookup yields CDR1 LGHNT and CDR2 FRNRAP. V lost 1 base and J lost 1, with 22 bases in between. Written as DNA, the CDR3 is TGTGCTAGTGGTTTGGGGACCTTTGGCAGTGCGCATGAGAACACTGAAGCTTTCTTT. Translating it yields CASGLGTFGSAHENTEAFF.

This sequence joins TRBV4-2 and TRBJ2-7; no reliable D call. Germline V gene sequence: CDR1 LGHNA, CDR2 YNFKEQ. The CDR3 is 14 residues long. Trimming left V 0 bases short and J 5 bases short, with 11 bases between. CDR3 sequence: CASSQDREGDEQYF. The DNA of the CDR3 is TGTGCCAGCAGCCAAGATCGAGAAGGTGACGAGCAGTACTTC.

This chain joins TRBV6-4 and TRBJ2-7, with D possibly being TRBD1 (7 bases). The CDR3 extends over 17 amino acids. The germline V gene encodes CDR1 MRHNA and CDR2 SNTAGT. V lost 9 bases to trimming and J lost 3 bases, with 27 bases between them. In nucleotides, the CDR3 is TGTGCCAGAGGGATACAGGGGACACCTCGGCGGGACTACGAGCAGTACTTC. It specifies CARGIQGTPRRDYEQYF.

The chain combines TRBV28 with TRBJ1-3; D gene unclear. V lost 1 base, J lost 0 bases, and 13 bases lay in between. Looked up from germline, CDR1 is MDHEN and CDR2 is SYDVKM. The CDR3 is 17 residues long. The CDR3 nucleotides read TGTGCCAGCAGTTTATTCGGCAGGCGACTCTCTGGAAACACCATATATTTT. Amino acids: CASSLFGRRLSGNTIYF.

The chain recombines TRBV30 with TRBJ2-3, with 9 bases lining up with TRBD1. Germline-derived CDR1 and CDR2 are GTSNPN and SVGIG (reference sequence). CDR3 size: 15 residues. V shed 2 bases and J 2 bases; nucleotides not matched to a gene: 5. The CDR3 region has the DNA TGTGCCTGGAGTAGAGGGACAGGGACCACAGATACGCAGTATTTT. This translates into CAWSRGTGTTDTQYF.

The V and J genes are TRBV21-1 and TRBJ2-7; the D call of TRBD1 is as the table states it, not checked on the DNA. TRBV21-1 is listed as a pseudogene. This CDR3 spans 17 amino acids. This CDR3 reads CASSKAHNGTETYEQYF. The DNA of the CDR3 is TGTGCCAGCAGCAAAGCGCATAATGGGACAGAGACCTACGAGCAGTACTTC.

V is TRBV19 and J is TRBJ1-5; 7 positions agree with TRBD1. V dropped 3 bases and J dropped 0; count of bases not matched to a gene: 11. This CDR3 spans 18 amino acids. CDR1 and CDR2 (germline): LNHDA, SQIVND (reference sequence). The CDR3: CASSMGATGNDSNQPQHF. In DNA, the CDR3 is TGTGCCAGTAGTATGGGCGCGACAGGGAATGATAGCAATCAGCCCCAGCATTTT.

This clone was detected only once. The J gene is TRBJ2-7, the V gene TRBV10-1; D unresolved. V lost 0 bases to trimming and J lost 3 bases, with 3 bases between them. The CDR3 consists of 12 residues. The germline CDR1 and CDR2 sequences are WNHNN and SYGVQD (reference sequence). CDR3 sequence: CASSESLYEQYF. CDR3 DNA: TGCGCCAGCAGTGAGTCGCTCTACGAGCAGTACTTC.

This clone came up once. The sample has other DNA sequences that encode this CDR3 too. The chain employs TRBV6-5 and TRBJ1-5; unclear D gene. Trimming pared 2 bases from V and 2 bases from J, leaving 10 bases between. This CDR3 is built from 15 residues. Germline lookup yields CDR1 MNHEY and CDR2 SVGAGI. CDR3 protein: CASSYRRGGNQPQHF. The CDR3 DNA follows: TGTGCCAGCAGTTACAGGCGAGGAGGCAATCAGCCCCAGCATTTT.

The chain couples TRBV6-1 to TRBJ1-1; D might be TRBD1 (5 bases). Trimming shortened V by 6 bases and J by 4 bases, and 18 bases separated the two germline ends. The CDR3 contains 15 residues. The V gene's germline CDR1 is MNHNS and CDR2 SASEGT. CDR3 bases: TGTGCCAGCAGAGATTTGGGGCGCGCGGGCACTGAAGCTTTCTTT. Encoded protein: CASRDLGRAGTEAFF.

This rearrangement joins TRBV2 to TRBJ1-4; TRBD1 agrees at 7 bases. Unmatched junction bases numbered 15, after V lost 7 bases and J lost 7 bases. Germline V lookup: CDR1 SNHLY, CDR2 FYNNEI. The CDR3 has 16 residues. In nucleotides, the CDR3 is TGTGCCAGCATCCGGGACAGCGGAGGTTCAGGTGAAAAACTGTTTTTT. Protein: CASIRDSGGSGEKLFF.

V is TRBV6-6 and J is TRBJ1-1; D is unclear. CDR3 length: 12 residues. CDR1 is MNHNY, CDR2 SVGAGI, per germline (reference sequence). V lost 0 bases to trimming and J lost 7 bases, with 6 bases between them. CDR3 nucleotides: TGTGCCAGCAGTTACTCCAGCCTTGAAGCTTTCTTT. Its translation: CASSYSSLEAFF.

This chain links TRBV7-6 with TRBJ1-2; possibly TRBD1 for D (5 bases). Trimming stripped 4 bases from V and 6 bases from J, with 18 bases between. CDR3 length: 15 residues. CDR1 and CDR2 from the germline V gene are SGHVS and FNYEAQ. This CDR3 is CASSYSDGASDGYTF. The CDR3 DNA reads TGTGCCAGCAGCTATTCTGATGGGGCATCTGATGGCTACACCTTC.

The chain is built from TRBV6-1 and TRBJ1-4, with 7 positions matching TRBD1. V lost 4 bases to trimming and J lost 0 bases; unmatched junction nucleotides: 2. CDR1 and CDR2 from the germline V gene are MNHNS and SASEGT. The CDR3 consists of 15 residues. In DNA, the CDR3 is TGTGCCAGCAGTGCCGACAGGGCAACTAATGAAAAACTGTTTTTT. Its translation is CASSADRATNEKLFF.

CDR3 sequence reads: CASSLDHRGYGYTF. The CDR3 DNA follows: TGTGCCAGCAGCTTGGATCACAGGGGCTATGGCTACACCTTC. The chain employs TRBV5-4 and TRBJ1-2, with 7 nucleotides matching TRBD1. With 0 bases clipped from V and 4 bases from J, the junction kept 3 bases outside the gene matches. There are 14 residues in the CDR3. Germline V CDR1 and CDR2: SGHNT, YYREEE (reference sequence).

The chain recombines TRBV18 with TRBJ2-3; 9 bases are shared with TRBD2. Germline CDR1 KGHSH, CDR2 LQKENI. V shed 2 bases and J 2 bases; nucleotides not matched to a gene: 5. This CDR3 is 16 amino acids long. The CDR3 sequence: CASSPVGGRVTDTQYF. The DNA of the CDR3 is TGTGCCAGCTCACCAGTGGGCGGGAGGGTCACAGATACGCAGTATTTT.

The chain recombines TRBV10-2 with TRBJ2-4; 10 bases are a match to TRBD1. V lost 10 bases and J lost 4; bases outside the gene matches: 16. The CDR3 has 17 amino acids. CDR1 WSHSY and CDR2 SAAADI come from the germline V gene. CDR3: CATYPGQGNLLKNIQYF. The CDR3 nucleotides are TGCGCCACGTACCCGGGACAGGGGAATCTATTGAAAAACATTCAGTACTTC.

The gene calls are TRBV6-5 and TRBJ2-7, with TRBD2 matching 14 bases. Trimming at V came to 4 bases and at J to 6 bases, leaving 8 bases not matched to a gene. The CDR3 has 16 amino acids. The germline CDR1 and CDR2 sequences are MNHEY and SVGAGI. CDR3 loop: CASSSLTSGRALEQYF. DNA for the CDR3: TGTGCCAGCAGTTCCCTGACTAGCGGGAGGGCCCTCGAGCAGTACTTC.

This rearrangement joins TRBV6-1 to TRBJ2-4; 11 bases line up with TRBD2. V lost 5 bases, J lost 6 bases, and 6 bases stayed unmatched. CDR1 and CDR2 (germline): MNHNS, SASEGT. This CDR3 contains 15 residues. The DNA for the CDR3 is TGTGCCAGCAGTCCCTATAGCGGGGGGGGAAACATTCAGTACTTC. Encoded protein: CASSPYSGGGNIQYF.

This chain joins TRBV4-3 and TRBJ2-2, with D perhaps being TRBD1 or TRBD2 (5 bases each). The V and J ends lost 4 bases and 0 bases respectively, with 12 bases between them. From germline, CDR1 is LGHNA and CDR2 YSLEER. CDR3 length: 16 residues. This CDR3 is CASSPRGGPNTGELFF. In DNA form, the CDR3 reads TGCGCCAGCAGCCCACGGGGCGGACCGAACACCGGGGAGCTGTTTTTT.

CDR3 loop: CASSGGLATNEKLFF. For the CDR3, the DNA is TGCGCCAGCAGCGGCGGTCTAGCAACTAATGAAAAACTGTTTTTT. V gene TRBV5-1 combines with J gene TRBJ1-4; no firm D call. This CDR3 comprises 15 residues. Between the trimmed V and J ends, which lost 4 bases and 0 bases, there was a span of 10 bases. The V gene's germline CDR1 is SGHRS and CDR2 YFSETQ.

This sequence joins TRBV14 and TRBJ2-3, with D possibly TRBD1 on 5 matching bases. The germline V gene has CDR1 SGHDN and CDR2 FVKESK. Trimming removed 4 bases from V and 7 bases from J, with 9 bases in between. CDR3 length: 12 amino acids. CDR3 in DNA: TGTGCCAGCAGCCCTGACAGTAATACGCAGTATTTT. Amino acid sequence: CASSPDSNTQYF. Complete variable domain (other parts from reference TRBV14 and TRBJ2-3): EAGVTQFPSHSVIEKGQTVTLRCDPISGHDNLYWYRRVMGKEIKFLLHFVKESKQDESGMPNNRFLAERTGGTYSTLKVQPAELEDSGVYFCASSPDSNTQYFGPGTRLTVL.

The chain joins TRBV28 to TRBJ2-5; D is perhaps TRBD1 (6 bases). The CDR3 runs to 14 residues. The germline CDR1 and CDR2 sequences are MDHEN and SYDVKM. The germline V and J ends were trimmed by 8 bases and 1 base, with 14 bases remaining between them. CDR3 protein: CASWTRGLQETQYF. For the CDR3, the DNA is TGTGCCAGCTGGACCAGGGGTCTCCAAGAGACCCAGTACTTC.

In this sample, this clone turned up a few times. This rearrangement joins TRBV27 to TRBJ1-1; 8 bases are shared with TRBD1. Unmatched junction bases numbered 5, after V lost 3 bases and J lost 5 bases. CDR1 and CDR2 (germline): MNHEY, SMNVEV (reference sequence). The CDR3 runs 14 residues. The CDR3 DNA reads as TGTGCCAGCAGTTTGAACAGGGGGACGACTGAAGCTTTCTTT. It encodes CASSLNRGTTEAFF.